Below are 20 T cell receptor beta chains sequenced from a single sample in a study of T cells in Graves' hyperthyroidism and ophthalmopathy. The investigators amplified TCR beta CDR3 regions from RNA transcripts. Using the HTBI primer set, a first-round RT-PCR was run on the TCR CDR3. From the multiplex PCR reads, TCRdb called clonotypes with MiXCR, one entry per CDR3 protein. Here the sample spans 500,000 to 800,000 distinct CDR3 sequences, just under 45% being singletons. Sequenced sample: peripheral blood or thyroid tissue (not recorded which). The receptors shown here come from an adult man with Graves' disease, either hyperthyroidism or ophthalmopathy (not recorded which).

V is TRBV2 and J is TRBJ1-2, with 7 nucleotides matching TRBD1. Germline trimming cut 4 bases from V and 4 bases from J; bases unmatched to any gene: 9. The CDR3 extends over 15 amino acids. Germline V lookup: CDR1 SNHLY, CDR2 FYNNEI. CDR3 loop: CASSAGGIMGYGYTF. For the CDR3, the DNA is TGTGCCAGCAGTGCAGGGGGAATTATGGGCTATGGCTACACCTTC.

The rearrangement uses TRBV29-1 and TRBJ2-7; D may be TRBD2 (6 bases). In germline, CDR1 is SQVTM, CDR2 ANQGSEA. Trimming removed 8 bases at V and 2 bases at J, with 16 bases between. The CDR3 sequence is 13 residues long. CDR3 region: CSSWSSGTYEQYF. The DNA for the CDR3 is TGCAGCAGTTGGAGTAGCGGCACCTACGAGCAGTACTTC.

This chain connects TRBV20-1 to TRBJ1-5; 8 positions match TRBD1. The CDR3 is 14 residues long. Per germline, CDR1 DFQATT and CDR2 SNEGSKA (reference sequence). After removal of 1 base from V and 6 bases from J, the junction contained 5 bases not matched to a gene. CDR3 protein: CSARADRVGQPQHF. CDR3 DNA sequence: TGCAGTGCTAGAGCGGACAGGGTCGGTCAGCCCCAGCATTTT.

V and J are TRBV19 and TRBJ1-5; perhaps TRBD1 as D (6 bases). From germline, CDR1 is LNHDA and CDR2 SQIVND (reference sequence). V was shortened by 5 bases and J by 5 bases, with 19 bases between the two germline ends. The CDR3 sequence is 16 residues long. This CDR3 reads CASSSRQVRPDQPQHF. CDR3 coding DNA: TGTGCCAGTAGTTCCCGACAGGTAAGGCCGGATCAGCCCCAGCATTTT.

J is TRBJ1-6 and V is TRBV2; tentatively, D is TRBD1 (6 bases). CDR3 length: 13 amino acids. CDR1 and CDR2 from the germline V gene are SNHLY and FYNNEI. Trimming left V 6 bases short and J 11 bases short, with 14 bases between. CDR3 DNA: TGTGCCAGCAGGGAACAGGGATTGGCACCCCTCCACTTT. This translates into CASREQGLAPLHF.

This sequence joins TRBV24-1 and TRBJ2-5; 8 nucleotides line up with TRBD1. In germline, CDR1 is KGHDR, CDR2 SFDVKD. This CDR3 is built from 12 residues. V dropped 4 bases and J dropped 13; count of bases not matched to a gene: 7. CDR3 in amino acids: CATSDGVRGLYF. The CDR3, as DNA: TGTGCCACCAGTGACGGGGTCAGGGGGCTGTACTTC.

The chain couples TRBV7-2 to TRBJ2-5, with 7 bases aligning to TRBD2. This CDR3 comprises 16 residues. J was trimmed by 5 bases and V by 0 bases; bases with no gene match: 9. Germline loops: CDR1 SGHTA, CDR2 FQGNSA. This CDR3 reads CASSLALAGVSETQYF. In nucleotides, the CDR3 is TGTGCCAGCAGCTTAGCGCTGGCGGGAGTTTCCGAGACCCAGTACTTC.

This clonotype was observed at least ten times. The V and J genes are TRBV5-8 and TRBJ1-3; D is ambiguous. Per the germline V gene, CDR1 is SGHTS and CDR2 is YDEGEE. The CDR3 length is 14 residues. V shed 0 bases and J shed 2 bases, with 6 bases lying between them. CDR3 in amino acids: CASSLEVTGNTIYF. Here the CDR3 DNA reads TGTGCCAGCAGCTTGGAGGTCACTGGAAACACCATATATTTT. Looking up the rest from reference TRBV5-8 and TRBJ1-3 gives the full variable domain: EAGVTQSPTHLIKTRGQQATLRCSPISGHTSVYWYQQALGLGLQFLLWYDEGEERNRGNFPPRFSGRQFPNYSSELNVNALELEDSALYLCASSLEVTGNTIYFGEGSWLTVV.

The chain links TRBV29-1 to TRBJ1-1, with D possibly matching TRBD1 (6 bases). CDR1 is SQVTM and CDR2 is ANQGSEA in the germline V gene. The length of the CDR3 is 11 residues. Trimming removed 7 bases at V and 6 bases at J, with 12 bases between. CDR3: CSENRVPEAFF. The CDR3 nucleotides read TGCAGCGAGAACAGGGTTCCTGAAGCTTTCTTT.

The table lists this clonotype with a few counts. CDR3 sequence: CASASRRDTEAFF. CDR3 nucleotides: TGTGCCAGCGCAAGTCGACGGGACACTGAAGCTTTCTTT. The rearrangement joins TRBV6-6 to TRBJ1-1; D unclear. The germline gives CDR1 MNHNY, CDR2 SVGAGI (reference sequence). The CDR3 runs 13 residues. Trimming removed 8 bases at V and 3 bases at J, with 13 bases between.

This chain joins TRBV19 and TRBJ2-7; TRBD1 matches at 7 bases. CDR3 length: 13 residues. Germline loops: CDR1 LNHDA, CDR2 SQIVND (reference sequence). The trim removed 3 bases at V and 3 bases at J, leaving 2 bases unmatched. The CDR3, as DNA: TGTGCCAGTAGTATTCCAGGGGGCTACGAGCAGTACTTC. Translation: CASSIPGGYEQYF.

In this sample, this clonotype turned up many times. The chain uses TRBV2 and TRBJ1-6; D gene uncertain. This CDR3 has 15 amino acids. Deletions cut 4 bases from V and 0 bases from J, with 7 bases between. Germline V gene sequence: CDR1 SNHLY, CDR2 FYNNEI. CDR3 amino acids: CASSGVDSYNSPLHF. The CDR3 DNA reads TGTGCCAGCAGTGGGGTAGACTCCTATAATTCACCCCTCCACTTT.

The chain recombines TRBV29-1 with TRBJ2-7; the match to TRBD2 covers 10 bases. Germline V gene sequence: CDR1 SQVTM, CDR2 ANQGSEA. This CDR3 is 15 amino acids long. The CDR3 spells CSYLASGSWGYEQYF. In nucleotides, the CDR3 is TGCAGTTACTTGGCTAGCGGGAGCTGGGGCTACGAGCAGTACTTC.

The chain combines TRBV12-3 or TRBV12-4 with TRBJ2-5; D possibly corresponds to TRBD2 (6 bases). V gave up 6 bases and J gave up 0 bases, with 20 bases separating them. The length of the CDR3 is 17 residues. CDR3 nucleotides: TGTGCCAGCAGCCAAGAGTTCGGGGGACCGGACCAAGAGACCCAGTACTTC. Residues: CASSQEFGGPDQETQYF.

This chain uses TRBV27 with TRBJ1-5, with D possibly being TRBD1 (5 bases). Trimming removed 3 bases from V and 5 bases from J, with 17 bases in between. CDR1 and CDR2 from the germline V gene are MNHEY and SMNVEV (reference sequence). The CDR3 has 16 residues. The CDR3 DNA reads as TGTGCCAGCAGTTTTTCCCCCCCCAGGGTGTATCAGCCCCAGCATTTT. This translates into CASSFSPPRVYQPQHF.

The V call is TRBV12-3 or TRBV12-4, the J call TRBJ1-1, with a weak D call TRBD1 (5 bases). Trimming removed 3 bases from V and 0 bases from J, with 11 bases in between. CDR3 length equals 15 residues. CDR3 residues: CASSLNGAMNTEAFF. The CDR3 DNA reads TGTGCCAGCAGTTTGAACGGGGCAATGAACACTGAAGCTTTCTTT.

On this clonotype: This may stem from a read error, because a much larger clone lies one nucleotide away. This chain connects TRBV2 to TRBJ1-1, with D hard to call. The V end lost 8 bases, the J end lost 7 bases, and 11 bases lay between the germline ends. This CDR3 comprises 11 residues. The germline CDR1 and CDR2 sequences are SNHLY and FYNNEI. The CDR3 here is CASQDANEAFF. Written as DNA, the CDR3 is TGTGCCAGCCAGGACGCGAATGAAGCTTTCTTT.

The chain carries TRBV20-1 and TRBJ1-4; perhaps TRBD1 as D (6 bases). The CDR3 covers 15 residues. Trimming stripped 2 bases from V and 3 bases from J, with 13 bases between. Germline CDR1 and CDR2: DFQATT and SNEGSKA (reference sequence). This CDR3 reads CSARLRGAPNEKLFF. The CDR3 nucleotides read TGCAGTGCTAGACTCCGGGGGGCGCCTAATGAAAAACTGTTTTTT.

The V and J genes are TRBV6-5 and TRBJ2-5, with D perhaps assigned TRBD1 or TRBD2 (6 bases each). Germline assignment: CDR1 MNHEY and CDR2 SVGAGI. The CDR3 is 17 residues long. V lost 0 bases to trimming and J lost 2 bases, with 16 bases between them. CDR3 sequence reads: CASSYSVGGGTQETQYF. The CDR3 nucleotides read TGTGCCAGCAGTTACTCGGTCGGGGGCGGAACGCAAGAGACCCAGTACTTC.

The chain joins TRBV20-1 to TRBJ1-4; 7 bases align to TRBD1. Per germline, CDR1 DFQATT and CDR2 SNEGSKA (reference sequence). The CDR3 is made up of 13 amino acids. CDR3 residues: CSAPTGPNEKLFF. CDR3 sequence (DNA): TGCAGCGCGCCGACAGGGCCTAATGAAAAACTGTTTTTT.